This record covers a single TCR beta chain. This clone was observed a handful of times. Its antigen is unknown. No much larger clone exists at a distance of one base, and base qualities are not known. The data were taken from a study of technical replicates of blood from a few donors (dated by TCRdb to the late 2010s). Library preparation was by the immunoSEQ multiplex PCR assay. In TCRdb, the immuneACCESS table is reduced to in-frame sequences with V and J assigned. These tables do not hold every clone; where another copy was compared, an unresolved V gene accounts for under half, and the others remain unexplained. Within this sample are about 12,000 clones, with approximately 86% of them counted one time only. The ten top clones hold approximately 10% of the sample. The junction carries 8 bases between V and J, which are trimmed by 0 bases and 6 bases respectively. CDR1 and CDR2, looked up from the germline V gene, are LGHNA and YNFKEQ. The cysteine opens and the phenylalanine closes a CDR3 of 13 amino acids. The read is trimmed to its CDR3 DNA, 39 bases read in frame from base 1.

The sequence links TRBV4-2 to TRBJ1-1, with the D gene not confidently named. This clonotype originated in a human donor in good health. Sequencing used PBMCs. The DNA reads TGTGCCAGCAGCCAAGAGAGGGCACCTGAAGCTTTCTTT. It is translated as CASSQERAPEAFF.